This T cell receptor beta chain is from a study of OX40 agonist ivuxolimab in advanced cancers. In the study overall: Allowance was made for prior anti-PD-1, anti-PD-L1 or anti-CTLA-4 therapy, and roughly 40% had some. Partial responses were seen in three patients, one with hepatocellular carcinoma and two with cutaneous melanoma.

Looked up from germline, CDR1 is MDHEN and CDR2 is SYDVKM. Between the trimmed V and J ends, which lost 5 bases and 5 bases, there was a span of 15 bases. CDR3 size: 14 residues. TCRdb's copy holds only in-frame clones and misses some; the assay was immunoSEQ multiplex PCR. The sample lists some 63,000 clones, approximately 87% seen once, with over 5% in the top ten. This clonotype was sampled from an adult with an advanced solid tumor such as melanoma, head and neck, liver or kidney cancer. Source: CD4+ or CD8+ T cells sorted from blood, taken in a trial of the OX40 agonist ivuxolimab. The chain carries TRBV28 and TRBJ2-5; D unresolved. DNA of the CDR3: TGTGCCAGCAGTCTTCCTGGACCGCGGGAGACCCAGTACTTC. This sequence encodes CASSLPGPRETQYF.